This T cell receptor beta chain appears in the sequencing data of a study of preoperative IRX-2 immunotherapy in early breast cancer (dated by TCRdb to between 2017 and 2020). Comments on this clone: This clone's antigen is unknown. No base quality values were provided; no much bigger clone lies one nucleotide off.

Explained via the paper, the treatment or condition label denotes: preoperative locoregional IRX-2 cytokine immunotherapy. The samples were obtained from a phase Ib study that tested preoperative, locoregional IRX-2 cytokine immunotherapy designed to prime immune responses. Before surgery, IRX-2 was given to the donors, who were patients with early-stage breast cancer. Library preparation used the immunoSEQ multiplex PCR assay. Here the immuneACCESS table is served through TCRdb, limited to in-frame sequences with V and J called. Missing clones are a known gap in these copies; in checked studies unresolved V genes cover under half, and the rest lacks a known reason. The sample records 60,000 or so clones, roughly 94% of which are singletons. Approximately 1.8% of the sample lies in the top ten. The receptor's source is a human donor with breast cancer. This specimen was acquired from a patient treated with IRX-2 immunotherapy.

The CDR3 corresponds to CASSLVGGELFF. The DNA reads TGTGCCAGTAGTTTGGTCGGCGGGGAGCTGTTTTTT. This chain joins TRBV19 to TRBJ2-2, with the D segment identity uncertain. V is cut by 5 bases and J by 7 bases, and the space between the germline ends is 8 bases. Counted from cysteine to phenylalanine, this CDR3 has 12 amino acids. CDR3 DNA only is kept here, 36 bases in frame from base 1. Per the germline V gene (reference sequence), LNHDA is the CDR1 and SQIVND is the CDR2.